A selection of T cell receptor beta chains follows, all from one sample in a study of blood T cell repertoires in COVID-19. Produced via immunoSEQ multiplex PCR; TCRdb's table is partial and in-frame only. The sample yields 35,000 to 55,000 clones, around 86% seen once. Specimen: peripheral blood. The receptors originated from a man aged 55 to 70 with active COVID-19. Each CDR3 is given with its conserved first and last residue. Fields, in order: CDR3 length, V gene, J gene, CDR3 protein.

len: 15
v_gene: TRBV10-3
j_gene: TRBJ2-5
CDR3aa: CAISESGTVTETQYF

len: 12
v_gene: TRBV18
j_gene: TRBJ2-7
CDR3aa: CASSLNRVEQYF

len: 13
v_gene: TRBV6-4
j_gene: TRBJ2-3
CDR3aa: CASSTGGTDTQYF

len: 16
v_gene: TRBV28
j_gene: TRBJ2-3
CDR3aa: CASSLLGTGATDTQYF

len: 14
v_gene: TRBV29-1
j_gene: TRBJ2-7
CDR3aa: CSVEGTGGAYEQYF

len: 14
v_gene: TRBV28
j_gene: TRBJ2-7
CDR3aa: CATQSIRLAYEQYF

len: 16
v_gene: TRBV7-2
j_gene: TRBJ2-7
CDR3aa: CASSLERLAGVAEQYF

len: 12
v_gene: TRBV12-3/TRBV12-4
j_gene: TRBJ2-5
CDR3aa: CASSQGSETQYF

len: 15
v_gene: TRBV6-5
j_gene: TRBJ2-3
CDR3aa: CASNWGRGPTDTQYF

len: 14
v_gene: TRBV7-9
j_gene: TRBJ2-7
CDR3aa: CASSPAVTSYEQYF

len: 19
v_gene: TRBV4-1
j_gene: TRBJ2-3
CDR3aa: CASSQTGTGASSSTDTQYF

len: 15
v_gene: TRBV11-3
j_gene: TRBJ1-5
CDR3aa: CASSSLRQENQPQHF

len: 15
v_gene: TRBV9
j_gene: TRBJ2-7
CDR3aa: CASSVGGGEAYEQYF

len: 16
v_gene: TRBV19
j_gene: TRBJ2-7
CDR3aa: CASSIGDSRSSYEQYF

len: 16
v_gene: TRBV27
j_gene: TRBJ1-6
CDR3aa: CASSPIQGAGNSPLHF

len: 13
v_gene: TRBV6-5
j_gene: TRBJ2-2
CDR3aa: CASRGGGPGELFF

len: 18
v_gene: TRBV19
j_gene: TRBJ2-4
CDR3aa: CASSGRDRGSGAKNIQYF

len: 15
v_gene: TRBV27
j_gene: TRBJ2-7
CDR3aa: CASRRDRAGRSEQYF

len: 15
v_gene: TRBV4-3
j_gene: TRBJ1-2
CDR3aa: CASSPGRGAVYGYTF

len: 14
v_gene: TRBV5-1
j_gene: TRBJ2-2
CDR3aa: CASGGTGETGELFF

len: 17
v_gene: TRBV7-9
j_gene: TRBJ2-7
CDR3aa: CATKAPSGRAVSYEQYF

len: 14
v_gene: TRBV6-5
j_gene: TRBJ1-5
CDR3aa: CASSYRGQNQPQHF

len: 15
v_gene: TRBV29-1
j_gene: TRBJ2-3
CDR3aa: CSESNWTSGTDTQYF

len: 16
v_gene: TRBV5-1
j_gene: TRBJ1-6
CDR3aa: CASSFGGQNFNSPLHF